Shown below are 23 T cell receptor beta chains from a single sample sequenced in a study of T cell repertoires in cytomegalovirus infection. Using its own MiXCR run on the reads, TCRdb lists one record per CDR3 protein. This table has over 150,000 distinct CDR3 sequences, about 18% appearing once. The material sequenced was CD8+ T cells from PBMCs. All receptors derive from a human donor in good health (CMV status not recorded). Some clones in this sample may be carry-over from other donors' samples.

This clonotype occurred a few times. The V and J genes are TRBV7-9 and TRBJ1-2; no definite D call. The V end lost 1 base, the J end lost 1 base, and 7 bases lay between the germline ends. The CDR3 has 14 amino acids. Germline assignment: CDR1 SEHNR and CDR2 FQNEAQ (reference sequence). The CDR3 spells CASSLEGYNYGYTF. CDR3 nucleotide sequence: TGTGCCAGCAGCTTAGAGGGTTATAACTATGGCTACACCTTC.

The chain uses TRBV5-1 and TRBJ2-1, with 9 nucleotides matching TRBD2. This CDR3 comprises 16 residues. Unmatched junction bases numbered 13, after V lost 8 bases and J lost 4 bases. Germline-derived CDR1 and CDR2 are SGHRS and YFSETQ. The chain's CDR3 is CASTRIAGDLYNEQFF. CDR3 DNA: TGCGCCAGTACCCGGATAGCGGGGGACCTTTACAATGAGCAGTTCTTC.

V usage is TRBV20-1 and J usage is TRBJ2-4; D gene unclear. Deletions cut 5 bases from V and 0 bases from J, with 8 bases between. Germline lookup yields CDR1 DFQATT and CDR2 SNEGSKA (reference sequence). CDR3 size: 13 residues. The CDR3 reads CSAVRVAKNIQYF. The CDR3 DNA is TGCAGTGCTGTAAGAGTAGCCAAAAACATTCAGTACTTC.

The chain links TRBV5-1 to TRBJ2-3, with D unclear. CDR1 and CDR2 (germline): SGHRS, YFSETQ. The V end was cut by 4 bases, the J end by 5 bases, with 11 bases between. This CDR3 region has 13 residues. The CDR3 reads CASSPPVGDTQYF. In DNA form, the CDR3 reads TGCGCCAGCAGCCCTCCGGTGGGAGATACGCAGTATTTT.

The rearrangement uses TRBV2 and TRBJ1-1; no definite D call. V was trimmed by 1 base and J by 8 bases, leaving 8 bases between them. CDR1 is SNHLY, CDR2 FYNNEI, per germline. This CDR3 comprises 12 residues. In nucleotides, the CDR3 is TGTGCCAGCAGTGAAGTTCCCAGAGAAGCTTTCTTT. The encoded protein is CASSEVPREAFF.

This clonotype appeared a few times. CDR3 DNA: TGTGCCAGCAGCTTCAAGCGGGGGCAAGAGACCCAGTACTTC. Protein sequence: CASSFKRGQETQYF. The chain couples TRBV7-9 to TRBJ2-5; 8 bases line up with TRBD2. CDR3 length: 14 amino acids. CDR1 is SEHNR and CDR2 is FQNEAQ in the germline V gene (reference sequence). The ends lost 3 bases at V and 2 bases at J; junction bases unmatched: 2.

The chain is built from TRBV7-6 and TRBJ1-5, with TRBD1 matching 8 bases. V shed 5 bases, J shed 1 base, and the junction held 4 bases outside the gene matches. The CDR3 totals 15 residues. In germline, CDR1 is SGHVS, CDR2 FNYEAQ. CDR3 loop: CASSRWTGSNQPQHF. CDR3 nucleotides: TGTGCCAGCAGCCGATGGACAGGGAGCAATCAGCCCCAGCATTTT.

The rearrangement links TRBV7-6 to TRBJ2-7, with D perhaps matching TRBD2 (6 bases). V lost 5 bases and J 0 bases, leaving 11 bases between the germline ends. This CDR3 has 14 residues. From germline, CDR1 is SGHVS and CDR2 FNYEAQ. CDR3 coding DNA: TGTGCCAGCAGCCCCCGGGGGAGCTCCTACGAGCAGTACTTC. It encodes CASSPRGSSYEQYF.

The chain is built from TRBV20-1 and TRBJ1-5, with D hard to call. The V gene's germline CDR1 is DFQATT and CDR2 SNEGSKA (reference sequence). This CDR3 is 15 amino acids long. The V end was cut by 0 bases, the J end by 8 bases, with 17 bases between. The CDR3 is CSARDRDRDWEPQHF. CDR3 bases: TGCAGTGCTAGAGATCGGGATCGGGATTGGGAGCCCCAGCATTTT.

The chain is built from TRBV28 and TRBJ2-7; no clear D gene. The CDR3 length is 12 residues. Germline V gene sequence: CDR1 MDHEN, CDR2 SYDVKM. Between the trimmed V and J ends, which lost 3 bases and 3 bases, there was a span of 6 bases. The CDR3 DNA sequence: TGTGCCAGCAGTTTCCGGGTCTACGAGCAGTACTTC. Its translation: CASSFRVYEQYF.

The CDR3 sequence: CASSYWASSYEQYF. As DNA, the CDR3 is TGTGCCAGCAGTTACTGGGCTAGCTCCTACGAGCAGTACTTC. The chain joins TRBV6-2 or TRBV6-3 to TRBJ2-7; D is uncertain. The V end lost 1 base, the J end lost 0 bases, and 7 bases lay between the germline ends. Germline loops: CDR1 MNHEY, CDR2 SVGEGT. CDR3 length: 14 residues.

The chain has TRBV4-1 and TRBJ2-1, with unresolved D. CDR3 size: 14 residues. The V end was cut by 0 bases, the J end by 5 bases, with 8 bases between. CDR1 MGHRA and CDR2 YSYEKL come from the germline V gene. The CDR3 reads CASSQDGRDNEQFF. The DNA of the CDR3 is TGCGCCAGCAGCCAAGATGGAAGAGACAATGAGCAGTTCTTC.

This clonotype was observed a handful of times. The chain carries TRBV20-1 and TRBJ1-2; D unclear. CDR1 and CDR2 (germline): DFQATT, SNEGSKA (reference sequence). The V end lost 0 bases, the J end lost 7 bases, and 15 bases lay between the germline ends. This CDR3 spans 14 amino acids. In DNA, the CDR3 is TGCAGTGCTAGAGATGCCAACAGCAGAACTGGCTACACCTTC. Residues: CSARDANSRTGYTF.

The chain has TRBV6-2 or TRBV6-3 and TRBJ2-1, with TRBD2 identical over 7 bases. CDR1 and CDR2 (germline): MNHEY, SVGEGT. CDR3 length: 13 residues. Germline trimming cut 6 bases from V and 7 bases from J; bases unmatched to any gene: 6. CDR3 in amino acids: CASSMGGGNEQFF. DNA for the CDR3: TGTGCCAGCAGCATGGGGGGGGGTAATGAGCAGTTCTTC.

V usage is TRBV27 and J usage is TRBJ2-7; no reliable D call. Trimming removed 4 bases from V and 3 bases from J, with 16 bases in between. Germline-derived CDR1 and CDR2 are MNHEY and SMNVEV (reference sequence). There are 15 residues in the CDR3. In nucleotides, the CDR3 is TGTGCCAGCAGTTCCGCTCACGCGGCCCTCTACGAGCAGTACTTC. Protein sequence: CASSSAHAALYEQYF.

The chain joins TRBV6-2 or TRBV6-3 to TRBJ1-4; 9 bases line up with TRBD1. Germline lookup yields CDR1 MNHEY and CDR2 SVGEGT. V trimming: 6 bases; J trimming: 3 bases; junction bases outside the gene matches: 14. The CDR3 covers 18 residues. The CDR3 spells CASRQRPGQGSANEKLFF. Written as DNA, the CDR3 is TGTGCCAGCAGACAACGTCCGGGACAGGGCTCAGCTAATGAAAAACTGTTTTTT.

This chain joins TRBV7-6 and TRBJ2-2; no clear D gene. Germline V gene lookup returns CDR1 SGHVS and CDR2 FNYEAQ. This CDR3 comprises 16 residues. V lost 3 bases to trimming and J lost 6 bases, with 17 bases between them. CDR3 sequence reads: CASSLYGSPGAGELFF. The CDR3 coding sequence is TGTGCCAGCAGCTTGTACGGGTCCCCGGGTGCCGGGGAGCTGTTTTTT.

The chain combines TRBV6-2 or TRBV6-3 with TRBJ1-1, with D possibly being TRBD1 (5 bases). From germline, CDR1 is MNHEY and CDR2 SVGEGT. V was shortened by 2 bases and J by 5 bases, with 9 bases between the two germline ends. The CDR3 covers 13 residues. CDR3 protein: CASSYKGQTEAFF. In nucleotides, the CDR3 is TGTGCCAGCAGTTACAAGGGGCAGACTGAAGCTTTCTTT.

This clonotype was seen only once. One junction end disagrees with the germline gene, perhaps due to a read error. The chain is built from TRBV19 and TRBJ1-1; D is unclear. Germline V CDR1 and CDR2: LNHDA, SQIVND (reference sequence). This CDR3 is built from 13 residues. The CDR3 bases are TGTGCCAGTAGTGAAACTGGAAGGACTGAAGGTTTCTTT. It codes for CASSETGRTEGFF.

The chain carries TRBV14 and TRBJ2-7; 10 bases align to TRBD1. The CDR3 runs to 15 residues. V lost 5 bases to trimming and J lost 5 bases; unmatched junction nucleotides: 9. CDR1 and CDR2 (germline): SGHDN, FVKESK. The CDR3 protein is CASSIRTGGWNEQYF. Written as DNA, the CDR3 is TGTGCCAGCAGCATCCGGACAGGGGGATGGAACGAGCAGTACTTC.

This clonotype was seen a handful of times. This chain connects TRBV15 to TRBJ2-1; weak D call: TRBD2 (5 bases). The germline V gene has CDR1 LNHNV and CDR2 YYDKDF (reference sequence). The V end lost 7 bases, the J end lost 2 bases, and 12 bases lay between the germline ends. The length of the CDR3 is 14 residues. The CDR3 is CATTASGAYNEQFF. The DNA for the CDR3 is TGTGCCACCACCGCTTCCGGGGCCTACAATGAGCAGTTCTTC. Using reference TRBV15 and TRBJ2-1 for the parts outside the CDR3, the full variable domain is DAMVIQNPRYQVTQFGKPVTLSCSQTLNHNVMYWYQQKSSQAPKLLFHYYDKDFNNEADTPDNFQSRRPNTSFCFLDIRSPGLGDTAMYLCATTASGAYNEQFFGPGTRLTVL.

The gene calls are TRBV6-1 and TRBJ2-7; the D is unclear. CDR1 MNHNS and CDR2 SASEGT come from the germline V gene. V was clipped by 10 bases and J by 7 bases, with 11 bases between them. The CDR3 extends over 10 amino acids. The CDR3 is CATAQVEQYF. The CDR3 nucleotides are TGTGCCACCGCCCAGGTGGAGCAGTACTTC.

V is TRBV28 and J is TRBJ2-6; possibly TRBD1 or TRBD2 for D (5 bases each). Germline V gene lookup returns CDR1 MDHEN and CDR2 SYDVKM. The CDR3 consists of 18 residues. The germline V and J ends were trimmed by 2 bases and 0 bases, with 14 bases remaining between them. The CDR3 sequence is CASSLGTYLDSGANVLTF. The CDR3 DNA is TGTGCCAGCAGTTTAGGGACGTACCTCGACTCTGGGGCCAACGTCCTGACTTTC.